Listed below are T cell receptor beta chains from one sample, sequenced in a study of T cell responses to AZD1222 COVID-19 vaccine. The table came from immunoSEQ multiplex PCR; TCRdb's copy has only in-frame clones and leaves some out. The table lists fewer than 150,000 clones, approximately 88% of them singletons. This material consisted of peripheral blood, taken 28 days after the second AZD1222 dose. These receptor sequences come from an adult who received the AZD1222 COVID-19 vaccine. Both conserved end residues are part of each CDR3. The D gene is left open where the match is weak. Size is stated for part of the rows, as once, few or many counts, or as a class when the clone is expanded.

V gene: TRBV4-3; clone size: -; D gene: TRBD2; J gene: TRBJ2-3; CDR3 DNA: TGCGCCAGCAGCCAAGACGCTCCGGGGGGGCCCTCAGATACGCAGTATTTT; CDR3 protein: CASSQDAPGGPSDTQYF
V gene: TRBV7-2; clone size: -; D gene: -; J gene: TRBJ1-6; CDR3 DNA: TGTGCCAGCAGCTTAGAGTGGAGCTCCTATAATTCACCCCTCCACTTT; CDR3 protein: CASSLEWSSYNSPLHF
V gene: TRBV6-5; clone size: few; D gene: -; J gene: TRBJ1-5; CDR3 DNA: TGTGCCAGCACTAGGGGCGCGGATCAGCCCCAGCATTTT; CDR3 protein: CASTRGADQPQHF
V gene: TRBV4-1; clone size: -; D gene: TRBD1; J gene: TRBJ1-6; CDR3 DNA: TGCGCCAGCAGCCAATTTACAGGGGCGAACCCTAGAACACCCCTCCACTTT; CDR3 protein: CASSQFTGANPRTPLHF
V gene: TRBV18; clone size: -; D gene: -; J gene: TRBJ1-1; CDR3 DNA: TGTGCCAGCTCCCAGGGACAGAACACTGAAGCTTTCTTT; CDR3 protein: CASSQGQNTEAFF
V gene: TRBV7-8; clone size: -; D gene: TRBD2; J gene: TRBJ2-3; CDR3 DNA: TGTGCCAGCAGCTCCGGGACTAGCGGGGGGCATTCCACAGATACGCAGTATTTT; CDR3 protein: CASSSGTSGGHSTDTQYF
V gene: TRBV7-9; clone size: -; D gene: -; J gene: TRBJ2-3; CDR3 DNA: TGTGCCAGCAGCTTAGGGACAAATACGCAGTATTTT; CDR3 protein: CASSLGTNTQYF
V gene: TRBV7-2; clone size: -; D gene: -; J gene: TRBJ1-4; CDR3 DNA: TGTGCCAGCAGCTTAGAGGCGGCGAGGGCTAATGAAAAACTGTTTTTT; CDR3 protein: CASSLEAARANEKLFF
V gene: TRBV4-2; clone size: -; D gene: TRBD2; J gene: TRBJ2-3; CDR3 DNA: TGTGCCAGCAGCCAAGGACTAGCGGGGGGGCCAGATACGCAGTATTTT; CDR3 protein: CASSQGLAGGPDTQYF
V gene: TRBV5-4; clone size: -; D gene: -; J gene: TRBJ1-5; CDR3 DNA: TGTGCCAGCAGCTTAGGTGGGACACAAAATCAGCCCCAGCATTTT; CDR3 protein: CASSLGGTQNQPQHF
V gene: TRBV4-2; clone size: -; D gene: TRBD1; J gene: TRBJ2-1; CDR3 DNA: TGTGCCAGCAGCCAAACTGGGCAGGGGGAGTCTCGCGGTGAGCAGTTCTTC; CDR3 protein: CASSQTGQGESRGEQFF
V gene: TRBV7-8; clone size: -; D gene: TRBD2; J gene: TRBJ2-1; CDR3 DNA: TGTGCCAGCAGCTTGGGGACGGCGGGGGGCAACAATGAGCAGTTCTTC; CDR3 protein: CASSLGTAGGNNEQFF
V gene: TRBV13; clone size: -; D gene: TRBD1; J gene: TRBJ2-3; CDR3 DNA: TGTGCCAGCAGCTTATGGGGACAGGCGTGGGATACGCAGTATTTT; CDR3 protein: CASSLWGQAWDTQYF
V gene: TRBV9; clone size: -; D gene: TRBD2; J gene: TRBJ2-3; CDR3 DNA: TGTGCCAGCAGCGTAGGAGCGGGGGAGAGCACAGATACGCAGTATTTT; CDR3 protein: CASSVGAGESTDTQYF
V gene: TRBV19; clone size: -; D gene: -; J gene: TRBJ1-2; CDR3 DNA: TGTGCCAGTTACGGGACACTAGGAACTAACTATGGCTACACCTTC; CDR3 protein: CASYGTLGTNYGYTF